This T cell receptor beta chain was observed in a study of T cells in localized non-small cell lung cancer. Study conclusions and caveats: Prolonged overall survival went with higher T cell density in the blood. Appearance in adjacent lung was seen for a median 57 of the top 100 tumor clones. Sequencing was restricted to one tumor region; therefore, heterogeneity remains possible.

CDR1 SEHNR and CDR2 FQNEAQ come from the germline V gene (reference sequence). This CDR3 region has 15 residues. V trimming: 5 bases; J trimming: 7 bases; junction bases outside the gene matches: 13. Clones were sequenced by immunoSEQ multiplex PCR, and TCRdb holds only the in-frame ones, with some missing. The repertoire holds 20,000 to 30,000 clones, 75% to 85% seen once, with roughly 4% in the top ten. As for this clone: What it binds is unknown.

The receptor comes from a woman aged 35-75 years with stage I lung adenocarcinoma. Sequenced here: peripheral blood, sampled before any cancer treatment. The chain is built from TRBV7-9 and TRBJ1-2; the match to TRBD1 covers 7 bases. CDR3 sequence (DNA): TGTGCCAGCAGCCCCGGATATACAGGGGCATCTGGCTACACCTTC. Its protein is CASSPGYTGASGYTF.